Detailed here is one T cell receptor beta chain. No cognate antigen has been identified for it. The sample originates from a study of monozygotic twins with inflammatory bowel disease (dated by TCRdb to the late 2010s). In the study overall: The complete study included approximately 28 monozygotic twin pairs: 19 IBD-discordant Danish pairs and nine German pairs, of which four were IBD-concordant and five were IBD-discordant. Within discordant pairs, disease-associated traits were sought mainly by comparing IBD patients with their genetically identical healthy co-twins. Each individual had, on average, about 151 000 unique TCRalpha sequences and 181 000 unique TCRbeta sequences available for analysis. General study outcomes and caveats: The analysis was unable to tell apart different T cell subtypes. IBD patients had lower TCRbeta repertoire diversity, measured by the inverse Simpson index, than their healthy co-twins. IBD patients shared fewer clonotypes with other individuals than healthy twins did, most markedly in patients showing signs of disease activity. No difference in repertoire similarity was observed between concordant and discordant twins, possibly owing to limited statistical power. Differing immunosuppressive treatments among patients may have added background noise and inter-individual variability to the repertoires. The results gave no support for a single strong signal or clonotype linked to IBD.

From each donor, a 2.5 ml peripheral blood sample was drawn into PAXgene tubes and stored at -80 degrees C. Without T cell sorting, total RNA was isolated from whole blood using the PAXgene blood miRNA kit on an automated QIAcube. Peripheral blood from monozygotic twin pairs concordant or discordant for inflammatory bowel disease was subjected to deep TCRalpha and TCRbeta repertoire profiling with unique molecular barcoding. Smoking habits were recorded for all twin pairs, and individuals were classified as current, former or never smokers. The CDR3, from cysteine to phenylalanine, totals 14 residues. No DNA was logged. The method behind the library was 5' RACE. The input for every TCR library was 3500 ng of total RNA. For each sample, cDNA was synthesized in eight separate reactions using SMARTScribe reverse transcriptase. During cDNA synthesis, template switching was used to introduce unique molecular identifiers that contained a 6-nucleotide sample barcode. TCRalpha and TCRbeta cDNA was amplified by two nested PCRs of about 15 and 9 cycles, with bead purification after each PCR. Before amplification, the cDNA was treated with uracil DNA-glycosylase and purified using the QIAquick PCR purification kit. The second PCR added Illumina TruSeq-compatible adapters along with sample-specific barcodes. Library quality and concentration were checked on TapeStation and Qubit, and libraries were pooled at 4.5 to 5.5 ng each. Sequencing of the pooled libraries was done on an Illumina HiSeq2500 single-index Rapid Run using custom sequencing primers and 2 x 100 bp reads. Regarding the original processing steps: MiGEC version 1.2.6 was used for UMI-based consensus assembly to correct PCR and sequencing errors. MiXCR version 2.1.1 was used to carry out V(D)J alignment, clonotype assembly and CDR3 extraction. Normalisation of gene usage, clonotype sharing and MAIT/NKT TCR abundance was achieved by analysing the top 1000, 10 000 and 20 000 clonotypes per sample. After downsampling to 27 000 UMIs, diversity was calculated as the inverse Simpson index using the vegan R package. Paired Mann-Whitney U tests on discordant twin pairs were used, with Benjamini-Hochberg multiple-testing correction. TCRdb reprocessed the reads, reporting each CDR3 protein sequence once and no DNA. What appears here as the V and J calls and clone size reflects TCRdb's work, not the paper's. The table for this sample shows approximately 200,000 distinct CDR3 sequences. The ten largest make up roughly 7.5% of the sample.

The TCR was taken from a human donor with ulcerative colitis or Crohn's disease, or a healthy co-twin of an affected twin (not recorded which). The chain links TRBV12-3 or TRBV12-4 with TRBJ1-2; lacking DNA, the TRBD1 call made by TCRdb goes unchecked. Specimen: blood. The CDR3 region reads CASSKGQTNYGYTF.